A selection of T cell receptor beta chains follows, all from one sample in a study of blood T cell repertoires in COVID-19. Profiling relied on immunoSEQ multiplex PCR, and the TCRdb table lists in-frame clones only, not all of them. Altogether roughly 250,000 clones are present, roughly 90% being singletons, with the ten largest covering around 6.9%. Material for sequencing was peripheral blood. These TCRs come from a man in his sixties who had recovered from COVID-19. The CDR3 runs from the conserved cysteine through the conserved F or W. Fields, in order: V gene, clone size, J gene, D gene, CDR3 DNA, CDR3 protein. A D gene is named only where the DNA matches it firmly. Only some rows state a clone size, as once, few, many or a class for expanded clones.

>TRBV9|.|TRBJ1-4|TRBD1
TGTGCCAGCAGCCCAGGACAGGTTACTAATGAAAAACTGTTTTTT
CASSPGQVTNEKLFF
>TRBV9|.|TRBJ2-1|.
TGTGCCAGCAGCGTAGGACTGGGGGCTAGTGGGTTCTATGAGCAGTTCTTC
CASSVGLGASGFYEQFF
>TRBV19|.|TRBJ2-6|TRBD1
TGTGCCAGTACCTCCTGGGACAGGGGGTCTGGGGCCAACGTCCTGACTTTC
CASTSWDRGSGANVLTF
>TRBV9|.|TRBJ1-2|TRBD1
TGTGCCAGCAGCGTAGGGACAGGGGGTTTCTATGGCTACACCTTC
CASSVGTGGFYGYTF
>TRBV6-4|.|TRBJ1-2|TRBD1
TGTGCCAGCAGTGACTCGGACAGGGGTTTTGGCTACACCTTC
CASSDSDRGFGYTF
>TRBV5-1|.|TRBJ2-5|TRBD1
TGCGCCAGCAGCCCGGCCTGGGACAGGCGGGTCGAGACCCAGTACTTC
CASSPAWDRRVETQYF
>TRBV5-1|.|TRBJ2-2|TRBD2
TGCGCCAGCAGCTTTAGACTAGCGTACGGGGAGCTGTTTTTT
CASSFRLAYGELFF
>TRBV5-1|.|TRBJ1-1|.
TGCGCCAGCAGCTTGCAGGGGAATAAAAACACTGAAGCTTTCTTT
CASSLQGNKNTEAFF
>TRBV6-5|.|TRBJ2-7|TRBD2
TGTGCCAGCGGGGGGAGGGTCCGCGAGCAGTACTTC
CASGGRVREQYF
>TRBV24-1|.|TRBJ2-3|.
TGTGCCACCAGTGATACTAACCCGGGAGATACGCAGTATTTT
CATSDTNPGDTQYF
>TRBV20-1|few|TRBJ1-2|.
TGCAGTGCTAGGCAGAGGTATGGCTACACCTTC
CSARQRYGYTF
>TRBV6-5|.|TRBJ1-5|.
TGTGCCAGCAGTTTTTATAGCAATCAGCCCCAGCATTTT
CASSFYSNQPQHF
>TRBV3-1/TRBV3-2|.|TRBJ2-3|.
TGTGCCAGCAGCCCCCCTGGGAGTCGAGATACGCAGTATTTT
CASSPPGSRDTQYF
>TRBV7-8|.|TRBJ2-7|TRBD2
TGTGCCAGCAGCTTAACCGGACTAGCGGGGGGGTATCCCTGGGAGCAGTACTTC
CASSLTGLAGGYPWEQYF
>TRBV19|.|TRBJ1-2|TRBD1
TGTGCCAGTAGTACAAGACGGACAGGGGGCCCCCCTGGCTATGGCTACACCTTC
CASSTRRTGGPPGYGYTF
>TRBV6-5|.|TRBJ1-2|.
TGTGCCAGCAGCGCAGGCTATGGCTACACCTTC
CASSAGYGYTF
>TRBV7-9|few|TRBJ1-2|.
TGTGCCAGCAGCTCGGCCTCCGGTTTCTCGGGAGGCTACACCTTC
CASSSASGFSGGYTF
>TRBV6-5|.|TRBJ2-3|.
TGTGCCAGCAGTTACGGCGGGGTTAACACAGATACGCAGTATTTT
CASSYGGVNTDTQYF
>TRBV2|.|TRBJ1-1|.
TGTGCCAGCAGTGTTAGCAGGGCGTCCGGTGAAGCTTTCTTT
CASSVSRASGEAFF
>TRBV5-1|.|TRBJ2-5|.
TGCGCCAGCAGCTTGGTCCGGGGAGAGACCCAGTACTTC
CASSLVRGETQYF
>TRBV30|.|TRBJ2-3|.
TGTGCCTGGGGAAGACTGACTCGGGAAGATACGCAGTATTTT
CAWGRLTREDTQYF
>TRBV6-5|.|TRBJ1-1|.
TGTGCCAGCAGTTACGACAGCCCGAACACTGAAGCTTTCTTT
CASSYDSPNTEAFF
>TRBV24-1|.|TRBJ2-5|.
TGTGCCACCAGTGAGACCACATTTGGTGGAGGTGTAGAGACCCAGTACTTC
CATSETTFGGGVETQYF
>TRBV5-1|.|TRBJ2-2|.
TGCGCCAGCAGCGTACAGGCGAACACCGGGGAGCTGTTTTTT
CASSVQANTGELFF
>TRBV4-1|.|TRBJ1-1|.
TGCGCCAGCAGCCAAGCACAGGAGACTGAAGCTTTCTTT
CASSQAQETEAFF
>TRBV9|once|TRBJ2-5|TRBD2
TGTGCCAGCAGCGTTTTGGGGGGGGAGACCCAGTACTTC
CASSVLGGETQYF
>TRBV5-6|.|TRBJ2-3|TRBD2
TGTGCCAGCAGCTCGGCCGGGACTAGGGAGTATTTT
CASSSAGTREYF
>TRBV6-1|.|TRBJ1-2|.
TGTGCCAGCAGTGAAGTGGGGGCGCCTAACTATGGCTACACCTTC
CASSEVGAPNYGYTF
>TRBV28|.|TRBJ2-7|.
TGTGCCAGCAGTTTTGTAAGGGGTTACGAGCAGTACTTC
CASSFVRGYEQYF
>TRBV7-9|.|TRBJ2-1|TRBD2
TGTGCCAGCAGCGCGACTAGCGGGGAATCCTACAATGAGCAGTTCTTC
CASSATSGESYNEQFF
>TRBV7-9|.|TRBJ2-5|TRBD2
TGTGCCAGCAGCTTAAGGAATCTAGCGGGGAGAGAGACCCAGTACTTC
CASSLRNLAGRETQYF
>TRBV6-5|.|TRBJ2-5|.
TGTGCCAGCAGTAGGGGGGGGGCCTTAGATTGGTACTTC
CASSRGGALDWYF
>TRBV19|.|TRBJ1-6|.
TGTGCCGGAGGGCAGGCTCCGAATTCACCCCTCCACTTT
CAGGQAPNSPLHF
>TRBV14|.|TRBJ2-6|.
TGTGCCAGCAGCCAATCGGTGTCTGGGGCCAACGTCCTGACTTTC
CASSQSVSGANVLTF
>TRBV28|.|TRBJ2-5|.
TGTGCCAGCAGTTTAGACAGGTGGACCCAGTACTTC
CASSLDRWTQYF
>TRBV28|.|TRBJ1-1|.
TGTGCCAGCAGCTCCAACAGGGCCGGAGCCACTGAAGCTTTCTTT
CASSSNRAGATEAFF
>TRBV6-6|.|TRBJ1-2|TRBD1
TGTGCCAGCAGTCCAAACCGGGACAGGAATAACTATGGCTACACCTTC
CASSPNRDRNNYGYTF